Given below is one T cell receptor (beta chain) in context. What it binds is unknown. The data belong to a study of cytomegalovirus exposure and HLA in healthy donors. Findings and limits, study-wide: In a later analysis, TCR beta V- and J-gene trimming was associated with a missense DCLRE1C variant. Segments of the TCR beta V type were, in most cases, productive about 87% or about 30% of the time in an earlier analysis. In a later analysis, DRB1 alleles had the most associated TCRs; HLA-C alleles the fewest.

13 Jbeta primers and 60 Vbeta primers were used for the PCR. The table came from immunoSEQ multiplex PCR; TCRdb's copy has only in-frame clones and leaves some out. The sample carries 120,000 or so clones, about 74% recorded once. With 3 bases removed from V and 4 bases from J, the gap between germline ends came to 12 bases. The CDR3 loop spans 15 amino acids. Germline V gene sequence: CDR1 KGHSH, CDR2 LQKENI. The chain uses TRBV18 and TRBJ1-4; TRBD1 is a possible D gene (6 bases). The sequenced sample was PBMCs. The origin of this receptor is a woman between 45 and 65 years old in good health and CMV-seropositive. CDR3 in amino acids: CASSPQQGRNEKLFF. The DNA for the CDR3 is TGTGCCAGCTCACCCCAACAGGGACGTAATGAAAAACTGTTTTTT.